These 24 T cell receptor beta chains were all obtained from the same sample, sequenced in a study of blood T cell repertoires in COVID-19. Profiling relied on immunoSEQ multiplex PCR, and the TCRdb table lists in-frame clones only, not all of them. The sample has some 250,000 clones, more than 75% seen once; the top ten hold more than 6.5%. The sequencing sample was made of peripheral blood. The receptors were gathered from a woman in her 70s with active or convalescent COVID-19.

For this clone: This same CDR3 is encoded by further DNA sequences in the sample. V gene TRBV19 combines with J gene TRBJ1-5; weak D call: TRBD1 (5 bases). Trimming left V 5 bases short and J 7 bases short, with 12 bases between. The CDR3 consists of 13 residues. CDR1 is LNHDA and CDR2 is SQIVND in the germline V gene (reference sequence). Here the CDR3 DNA reads TGTGCCAGTAGTGGCCAGGGCGGCCAGCCCCAGCATTTT. Translating it yields CASSGQGGQPQHF.

The rearrangement links TRBV6-5 to TRBJ1-1; weak D call: TRBD1 (5 bases). Deletions cut 8 bases from V and 9 bases from J, with 22 bases between. CDR3 length equals 14 residues. Germline V gene lookup returns CDR1 MNHEY and CDR2 SVGAGI. The CDR3, as DNA: TGTGCCAGCGCCCTTCGGTGGGGGGACGAGAAAGCTTTCTTT. Translation gives CASALRWGDEKAFF.

This chain uses TRBV5-6 with TRBJ1-2, with D perhaps matching TRBD1 (5 bases). Deletions cut 4 bases from V and 3 bases from J, with 13 bases between. Germline lookup yields CDR1 SGHDT and CDR2 YYEEEE. The length of the CDR3 is 14 residues. CDR3 in amino acids: CASSTYRTYYGYTF. The CDR3 DNA follows: TGTGCCAGCAGCACCTACAGGACGTACTATGGCTACACCTTC.

The chain employs TRBV7-2 and TRBJ1-2; TRBD1 is a possible D gene (6 bases). The CDR3 is 16 amino acids. Germline CDR1 and CDR2: SGHTA and FQGNSA. Between the trimmed V and J ends, which lost 5 bases and 1 base, there was a span of 17 bases. The CDR3 DNA follows: TGTGCCAGCAGCGAAACGGGGGGCCCCCTTAACTATGGCTACACCTTC. Protein sequence: CASSETGGPLNYGYTF.

As for this clone: The sample holds other DNA sequences that translate to the same CDR3. The rearrangement joins TRBV9 to TRBJ1-4; 10 bases map to TRBD1. Trimming cost V 2 bases and J 11 bases; bases outside gene matches: 3. Looked up from germline, CDR1 is SGDLS and CDR2 is YYNGEE. This CDR3 has 13 residues. The CDR3 here is CASSVGTGEKLFF. CDR3 sequence (DNA): TGTGCCAGCAGCGTCGGGACAGGGGAGAAACTGTTTTTT.

J is TRBJ1-4 and V is TRBV7-8; TRBD1 matches 8 bases. Germline assignment: CDR1 SGHVS and CDR2 FQNEAQ. The CDR3 totals 15 residues. Germline trimming cut 5 bases from V and 5 bases from J; bases unmatched to any gene: 7. The CDR3 region is CASSLQGAYNEKLFF. CDR3 nucleotide sequence: TGTGCCAGCAGCCTTCAGGGGGCGTACAATGAAAAACTGTTTTTT.

The V gene is TRBV24-1, the J gene TRBJ2-3; 8 bases are a match to TRBD2. Per the germline V gene, CDR1 is KGHDR and CDR2 is SFDVKD. With V trimmed by 1 base and J by 2 bases, 16 bases remained unmatched. This CDR3 has 20 amino acids. The CDR3 sequence: CATSDFQSRGGSLATDTQYF. The CDR3 nucleotides read TGTGCCACCAGTGATTTCCAAAGTCGCGGGGGGTCCTTGGCCACAGATACGCAGTATTTT.

V is TRBV4-1 and J is TRBJ1-4, with no clear D. Germline lookup yields CDR1 MGHRA and CDR2 YSYEKL. The V end lost 0 bases, the J end lost 1 base, and 9 bases lay between the germline ends. This CDR3 has 16 residues. CDR3 amino acids: CASSQDRAVTNEKLFF. The CDR3 nucleotides are TGCGCCAGCAGCCAAGATCGAGCGGTAACTAATGAAAAACTGTTTTTT.

CDR3 DNA sequence: TGTGCCAGCAGTCCCGCGGGGGAGACCCAGTACTTC. Translated: CASSPAGETQYF. The V call is TRBV6-5, the J call TRBJ2-5, with TRBD2 as a possible D gene (6 bases). This CDR3 has 12 amino acids. With 5 bases removed from V and 5 bases from J, the gap between germline ends came to 9 bases. Looked up from germline, CDR1 is MNHEY and CDR2 is SVGAGI.

The J gene is TRBJ2-1, the V gene TRBV6-5; 10 bases map to TRBD1. After removal of 8 bases from V and 2 bases from J, the junction contained 3 bases not matched to a gene. Looked up from germline, CDR1 is MNHEY and CDR2 is SVGAGI. This CDR3 is 14 amino acids long. CDR3 sequence reads: CASQGQGTYNEQFF. The CDR3 DNA sequence: TGTGCCAGCCAGGGACAGGGGACCTACAATGAGCAGTTCTTC.

Comments on this clone: Distinct nucleotide sequences in the sample also encode this CDR3. This sequence joins TRBV19 and TRBJ1-1; no clear D gene. In germline, CDR1 is LNHDA, CDR2 SQIVND (reference sequence). This CDR3 contains 13 residues. V was shortened by 4 bases and J by 2 bases, with 8 bases between the two germline ends. The CDR3 bases are TGTGCCAGTAGTAGCACACGAAACACTGAAGCTTTCTTT. Amino acid sequence: CASSSTRNTEAFF.

The V gene is TRBV7-9, the J gene TRBJ2-3, with 11 nucleotides matching TRBD2. This CDR3 spans 15 amino acids. With 5 bases clipped from V and 3 bases from J, the junction kept 4 bases outside the gene matches. Germline assignment: CDR1 SEHNR and CDR2 FQNEAQ (reference sequence). CDR3 nucleotide sequence: TGTGCCAGCAGCCCGGGACTAGCGGAAACAGATACGCAGTATTTT. This encodes CASSPGLAETDTQYF.

This clone was seen just once. This sequence joins TRBV20-1 and TRBJ1-5; a possible D gene is TRBD1 (5 bases). V lost 3 bases and J lost 6, with 18 bases in between. The germline V gene has CDR1 DFQATT and CDR2 SNEGSKA (reference sequence). The CDR3 contains 15 residues. CDR3 sequence reads: CSASPSGRGGQPQHF. The DNA of the CDR3 is TGCAGTGCTAGTCCCTCAGGGAGGGGAGGTCAGCCCCAGCATTTT.

This chain joins TRBV18 and TRBJ1-5; D not certain. The germline CDR1 and CDR2 sequences are KGHSH and LQKENI. This CDR3 region has 16 residues. Trimming cost V 5 bases and J 5 bases, with 19 bases left between them. The CDR3 DNA follows: TGTGCCAGCTCATTAAATTGGGGAGGTCGGGATCAGCCCCAGCATTTT. Translation: CASSLNWGGRDQPQHF.

The V gene is TRBV4-2, the J gene TRBJ2-2, with TRBD1 identical over 11 bases. The J segment lost 6 bases and the V segment lost 4 bases, leaving 10 bases of the junction unmatched. CDR1 is LGHNA and CDR2 is YNFKEQ in the germline V gene. This CDR3 is built from 17 residues. CDR3 bases: TGTGCCAGCAGCCGGGAGGGGGGACAGGGGGACCCCGGGGAGCTGTTTTTT. Translating it yields CASSREGGQGDPGELFF.

The chain is built from TRBV6-6 and TRBJ2-1; maybe TRBD1 (7 bases). Trimming removed 2 bases from V and 3 bases from J, with 11 bases in between. Looked up from germline, CDR1 is MNHNY and CDR2 is SVGAGI (reference sequence). The CDR3 loop spans 15 amino acids. The CDR3 region has the DNA TGTGCCAGCAGTTACGGTCAGGGGGGCTACAATGAGCAGTTCTTC. This codes for CASSYGQGGYNEQFF.

The chain has TRBV28 and TRBJ1-3; D ambiguous. Germline V gene sequence: CDR1 MDHEN, CDR2 SYDVKM. With 6 bases removed from V and 0 bases from J, the gap between germline ends came to 9 bases. The CDR3 is 14 residues long. CDR3 sequence reads: CASSPLSSGNTIYF. CDR3 nucleotide sequence: TGTGCCAGCAGCCCTCTCAGCTCTGGAAACACCATATATTTT.

The chain links TRBV5-1 to TRBJ2-5, with D possibly TRBD2 on 6 matching bases. Per the germline V gene, CDR1 is SGHRS and CDR2 is YFSETQ. The CDR3 spans 14 residues. V was pared by 2 bases and J by 4 bases, with 12 bases between. The CDR3 loop is CASSFGTGVETQYF. CDR3 sequence (DNA): TGCGCCAGCAGCTTTGGGACGGGGGTAGAGACCCAGTACTTC.

J is TRBJ1-5 and V is TRBV19; D is perhaps TRBD1 (6 bases). V lost 7 bases and J 0 bases, leaving 16 bases between the germline ends. Germline CDR1 is LNHDA and CDR2 is SQIVND (reference sequence). The CDR3 length is 16 residues. The CDR3 sequence: CASILQGGGSNQPQHF. The CDR3 bases are TGTGCCAGTATTTTACAGGGAGGGGGTAGCAATCAGCCCCAGCATTTT.

This chain uses TRBV10-3 with TRBJ1-4, with D possibly being TRBD1 (5 bases). The CDR3 length is 13 residues. The V and J ends lost 4 bases and 8 bases respectively, with 11 bases between them. CDR1 and CDR2 from the germline V gene are ENHRY and SYGVKD. CDR3 region: CAISGTGGEKLFF. In DNA form, the CDR3 reads TGTGCCATCAGTGGGACCGGGGGGGAAAAACTGTTTTTT.

The chain employs TRBV24-1 and TRBJ1-2; D not certain. Germline V lookup: CDR1 KGHDR, CDR2 SFDVKD. V lost 1 base and J lost 2, with 7 bases in between. CDR3 length: 14 amino acids. The CDR3 is CATSDFSLNYGYTF. CDR3 bases: TGTGCCACCAGTGATTTTTCCCTCAACTATGGCTACACCTTC.

The chain is built from TRBV2 and TRBJ2-3, with no clear D. V lost 6 bases and J lost 2, with 9 bases in between. The CDR3 sequence is 13 residues long. Germline-derived CDR1 and CDR2 are SNHLY and FYNNEI. CDR3 sequence (DNA): TGTGCCAGCAGCGAGCGTCACACAGATACGCAGTATTTT. Residues: CASSERHTDTQYF.

The rearrangement joins TRBV15 to TRBJ1-5, with TRBD1 as a possible D gene (6 bases). V gave up 5 bases and J gave up 1 base, with 9 bases separating them. CDR3 length: 14 amino acids. Germline CDR1 and CDR2: LNHNV and YYDKDF (reference sequence). Written as DNA, the CDR3 is TGTGCCACCAGCGAACAGGGCAGCAATCAGCCCCAGCATTTT. It yields the protein CATSEQGSNQPQHF.

J is TRBJ2-2 and V is TRBV19; D may be TRBD2 (6 bases). Germline V CDR1 and CDR2: LNHDA, SQIVND (reference sequence). CDR3 size: 17 residues. Trimming cost V 5 bases and J 1 base, with 17 bases left between them. CDR3 loop: CASSPRRTTWNTGELFF. The DNA of the CDR3 is TGTGCCAGTAGTCCTCGACGGACTACGTGGAACACCGGGGAGCTGTTTTTT.